This T cell receptor (beta chain) was captured in a study of T-cell reconstitution after alpha-beta-depleted transplantation in children. The study's findings and limits: Roughly two months post-transplant, alpha-beta T cells reportedly originated from several hundred graft clones that had expanded.

J gave up 3 bases and V 6 bases, and 8 bases lay outside the gene matches. The germline gives CDR1 DFQATT, CDR2 SNEGSKA (reference sequence). This CDR3 region has 13 residues. Molecular barcoding with unique molecular identifiers was used for the TCRbeta library. MiXCR, run by TCRdb on the PCR reads, gives a single entry per CDR3 protein. The data show a few hundred thousand distinct CDR3 sequences, with 10% to 15% seen just once and around 2.2% held by the top ten. The sample holds many counts of this clonotype. Its cognate antigen is unknown. This sample comprised PBMCs, mostly from graft donor cells, obtained 360 days after TCRalphabeta/CD19-depleted stem cell transplant. The chain has TRBV20-1 and TRBJ2-7; 7 bases fit TRBD2. This TCR was recovered from a male patient aged 5 to 17 who had a stem cell transplant for acute myeloid leukemia, so the T cells may come from the graft donor. As DNA, the CDR3 is TGCAGTGCCCTTAGTCTAGCGGACTACGAGCAGTACTTC. The encoded protein is CSALSLADYEQYF.